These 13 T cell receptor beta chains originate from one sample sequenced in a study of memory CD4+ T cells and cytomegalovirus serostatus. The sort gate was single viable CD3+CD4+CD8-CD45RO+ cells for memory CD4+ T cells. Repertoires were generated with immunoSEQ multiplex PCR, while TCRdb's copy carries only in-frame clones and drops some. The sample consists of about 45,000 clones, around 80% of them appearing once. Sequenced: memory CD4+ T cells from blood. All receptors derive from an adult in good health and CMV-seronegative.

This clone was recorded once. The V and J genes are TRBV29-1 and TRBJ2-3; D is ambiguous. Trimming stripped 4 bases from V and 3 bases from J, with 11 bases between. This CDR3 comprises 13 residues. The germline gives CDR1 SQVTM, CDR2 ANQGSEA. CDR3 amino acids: CSVVTSGTDTQYF. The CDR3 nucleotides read TGCAGCGTTGTAACATCTGGGACAGATACGCAGTATTTT.

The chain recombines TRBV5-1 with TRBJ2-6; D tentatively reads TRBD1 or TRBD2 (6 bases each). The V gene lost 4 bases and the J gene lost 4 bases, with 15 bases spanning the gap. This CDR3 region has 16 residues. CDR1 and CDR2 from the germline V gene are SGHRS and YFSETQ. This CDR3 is CASSPSGAFGANVLTF. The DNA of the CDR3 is TGCGCCAGCAGCCCCTCGGGGGCCTTCGGGGCCAACGTCCTGACTTTC.

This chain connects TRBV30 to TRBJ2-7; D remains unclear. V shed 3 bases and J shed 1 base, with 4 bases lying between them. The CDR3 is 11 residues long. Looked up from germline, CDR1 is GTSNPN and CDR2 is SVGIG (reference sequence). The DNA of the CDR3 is TGTGCCTGGAGGTCATCCTACGAGCAGTACTTC. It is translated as CAWRSSYEQYF.

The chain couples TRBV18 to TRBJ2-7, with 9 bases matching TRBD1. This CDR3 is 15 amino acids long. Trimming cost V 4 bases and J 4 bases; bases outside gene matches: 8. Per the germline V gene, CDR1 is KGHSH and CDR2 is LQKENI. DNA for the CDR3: TGTGCCAGCTCACAGGGACAGGGCCTAACATACGAGCAGTACTTC. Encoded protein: CASSQGQGLTYEQYF.

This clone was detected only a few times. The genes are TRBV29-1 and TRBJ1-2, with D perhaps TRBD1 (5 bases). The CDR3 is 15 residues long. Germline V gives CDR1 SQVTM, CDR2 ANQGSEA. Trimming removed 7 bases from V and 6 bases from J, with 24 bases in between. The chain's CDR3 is CSGGPGGGLEDGYTF. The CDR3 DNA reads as TGCAGCGGGGGTCCTGGTGGGGGGTTAGAGGATGGCTACACCTTC.

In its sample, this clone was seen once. The CDR3 here is CASGAQGNTIYF. CDR3 DNA sequence: TGTGCCAGCGGGGCGCAGGGAAACACCATATATTTT. The V gene is TRBV7-6, the J gene TRBJ1-3, with TRBD1 as a possible D gene (5 bases). V dropped 8 bases and J dropped 4 bases, with 9 bases sitting between them. Germline V gene sequence: CDR1 SGHVS, CDR2 FNYEAQ. The CDR3 is 12 residues long.

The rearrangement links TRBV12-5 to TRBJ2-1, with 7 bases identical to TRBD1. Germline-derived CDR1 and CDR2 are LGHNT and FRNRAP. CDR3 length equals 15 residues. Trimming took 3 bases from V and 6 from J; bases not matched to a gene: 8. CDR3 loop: CASGLGGVAANEQFF. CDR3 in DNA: TGTGCTAGTGGTTTAGGGGGCGTTGCTGCCAATGAGCAGTTCTTC.

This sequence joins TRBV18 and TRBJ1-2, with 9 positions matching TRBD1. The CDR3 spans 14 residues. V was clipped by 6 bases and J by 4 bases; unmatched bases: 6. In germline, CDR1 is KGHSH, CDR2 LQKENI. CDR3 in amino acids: CASSRTGERYGYTF. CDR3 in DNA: TGTGCCAGCTCCCGGACAGGGGAGCGCTATGGCTACACCTTC.

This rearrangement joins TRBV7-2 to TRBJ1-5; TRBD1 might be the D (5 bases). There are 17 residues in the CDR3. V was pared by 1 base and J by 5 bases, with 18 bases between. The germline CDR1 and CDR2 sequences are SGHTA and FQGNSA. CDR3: CASSLGPGTYPYQPQHF. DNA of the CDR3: TGTGCCAGCAGCTTAGGACCCGGGACCTACCCTTATCAGCCCCAGCATTTT.

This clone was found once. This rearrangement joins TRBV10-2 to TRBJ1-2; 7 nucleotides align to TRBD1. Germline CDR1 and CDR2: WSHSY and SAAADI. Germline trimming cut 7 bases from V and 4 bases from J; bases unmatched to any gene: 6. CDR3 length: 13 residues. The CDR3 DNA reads TGCGCCAGCATTCCAGGGGGGGGCTATGGCTACACCTTC. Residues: CASIPGGGYGYTF.

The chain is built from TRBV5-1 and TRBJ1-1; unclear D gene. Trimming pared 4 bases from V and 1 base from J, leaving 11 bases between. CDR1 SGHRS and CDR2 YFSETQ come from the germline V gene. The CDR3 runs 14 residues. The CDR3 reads CASSTGRGNTEAFF. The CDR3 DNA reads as TGCGCCAGCAGCACCGGACGGGGGAACACTGAAGCTTTCTTT.

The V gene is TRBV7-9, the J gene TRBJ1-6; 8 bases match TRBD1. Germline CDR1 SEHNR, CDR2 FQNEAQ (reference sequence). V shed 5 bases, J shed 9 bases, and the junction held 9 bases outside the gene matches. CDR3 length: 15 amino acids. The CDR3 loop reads CASSLRGLVGSPLHF. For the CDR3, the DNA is TGTGCCAGCAGCCTCAGGGGGCTCGTTGGTTCACCCCTCCACTTT.

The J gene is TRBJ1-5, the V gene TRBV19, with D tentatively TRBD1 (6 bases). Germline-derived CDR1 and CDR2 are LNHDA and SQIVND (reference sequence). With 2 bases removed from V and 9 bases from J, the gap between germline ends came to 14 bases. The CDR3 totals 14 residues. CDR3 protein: CASSIRGGAGPQHF. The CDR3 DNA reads TGTGCCAGTAGTATACGGGGGGGCGCGGGGCCCCAGCATTTT.